These 9 T cell receptor beta chains came from one sample sequenced in a study of PD-L1 blockade in urothelial cancer (dated by TCRdb to between 2016 and 2019). The library came from the immunoSEQ multiplex PCR assay. In TCRdb, the immuneACCESS table is reduced to in-frame sequences with V and J assigned. These tables do not hold every clone; where another copy was compared, an unresolved V gene accounts for under half, and the others remain unexplained. The sample profile shows 55,000 to 70,000 clones; more than 65% of them were found once. About 4.5% of the sample is taken by the ten largest. The sequencing used PBMCs, collected around atezolizumab (anti-PD-L1) treatment. The receptors shown here come from a man in his 70s with urothelial cancer.

The rearrangement joins TRBV7-9 to TRBJ1-3; possibly TRBD1 for D (6 bases). Germline V CDR1 and CDR2: SEHNR, FQNEAQ (reference sequence). The CDR3 runs to 16 residues. The V end lost 5 bases, the J end lost 0 bases, and 14 bases lay between the germline ends. CDR3: CASSNYRDSSGNTIYF. The CDR3 DNA sequence: TGTGCCAGCAGCAACTACAGGGATTCCTCTGGAAACACCATATATTTT. The whole variable domain, remainder taken from reference TRBV7-9 and TRBJ1-3, is DTGVSQNPRHKITKRGQNVTFRCDPISEHNRLYWYRQTLGQGPEFLTYFQNEAQLEKSRLLSDRFSAERPKGSFSTLEIQRTEQGDSAMYLCASSNYRDSSGNTIYFGEGSWLTVV.

This clone has only one observation. The gene calls are TRBV29-1 and TRBJ2-1; 7 nucleotides agree with TRBD2. The V segment lost 4 bases and the J segment 0 bases; nucleotides outside the gene matches: 3. CDR3 length: 14 residues. Looked up from germline, CDR1 is SQVTM and CDR2 is ANQGSEA. CDR3 amino acids: CSVVRGSSYNEQFF. The CDR3 DNA sequence: TGCAGCGTTGTGCGGGGGAGCTCCTACAATGAGCAGTTCTTC.

CDR3 DNA: TGTGCCAGCTCAACAGGGGCCGGGGGAAACACCATATATTTT. Encoded protein: CASSTGAGGNTIYF. V and J are TRBV18 and TRBJ1-3; 7 nucleotides line up with TRBD1. Germline trimming cut 5 bases from V and 4 bases from J; bases unmatched to any gene: 5. The germline V gene has CDR1 KGHSH and CDR2 LQKENI. The CDR3 is made up of 14 amino acids.

This chain uses TRBV5-5 with TRBJ1-2; TRBD1 is a possible D gene (5 bases). This CDR3 spans 14 amino acids. Germline V gene data show CDR1 as SGHKS and CDR2 as YYEKEE (reference sequence). V was shortened by 5 bases and J by 0 bases, with 11 bases between the two germline ends. The CDR3 DNA sequence: TGTGCCAGCAGACCCGACAGCGCTAACTATGGCTACACCTTC. It codes for CASRPDSANYGYTF. Based on the CDR3 plus reference TRBV5-5 and TRBJ1-2, the full variable domain is DAGVTQSPTHLIKTRGQQVTLRCSPISGHKSVSWYQQVLGQGPQFIFQYYEKEERGRGNFPDRFSARQFPNYSSELNVNALLLGDSALYLCASRPDSANYGYTFGSGTRLTVV.

This clone was seen more than once but under ten times. J is TRBJ1-1 and V is TRBV7-9; the D is unclear. CDR1 is SEHNR, CDR2 FQNEAQ, per germline (reference sequence). The CDR3 has 16 residues. V dropped 5 bases and J dropped 1 base, with 17 bases sitting between them. CDR3 region: CASSPSVWSENTEAFF. CDR3 in DNA: TGTGCCAGCAGCCCGAGTGTCTGGTCTGAGAACACTGAAGCTTTCTTT.

The V and J genes are TRBV7-8 and TRBJ2-5; D ambiguous. CDR3 size: 14 residues. In germline, CDR1 is SGHVS, CDR2 FQNEAQ. Between the trimmed V and J ends, which lost 3 bases and 5 bases, there was a span of 13 bases. The CDR3, as DNA: TGTGCCAGCAGCTTTCGGGTCGGTTGGGAGACCCAGTACTTC. Amino acids: CASSFRVGWETQYF.

The chain combines TRBV27 with TRBJ2-3, with 12 positions matching TRBD2. V lost 2 bases to trimming and J lost 4 bases; unmatched junction nucleotides: 16. Germline V gene data show CDR1 as MNHEY and CDR2 as SMNVEV (reference sequence). This CDR3 is 20 amino acids long. As DNA, the CDR3 is TGTGCCAGCAGTTTAAAGATCGGACTAGCGGGAAGTCTCAGAGCAGATACGCAGTATTTT. This encodes CASSLKIGLAGSLRADTQYF.

The chain links TRBV10-3 to TRBJ2-5; D unresolved. Trimming pared 7 bases from V and 7 bases from J, leaving 13 bases between. There are 12 residues in the CDR3. The germline V gene encodes CDR1 ENHRY and CDR2 SYGVKD. The CDR3 DNA reads TGTGCCATCATGGGCCCCGTCGGGACCCAGTACTTC. It specifies CAIMGPVGTQYF.

The chain uses TRBV5-6 and TRBJ2-7; 7 bases fit TRBD2. J lost 0 bases, V lost 5 bases, and 8 bases had no gene match. Germline values: CDR1 SGHDT, CDR2 YYEEEE. The CDR3 has 15 amino acids. The CDR3 nucleotides are TGTGCCAGCAGTGGGGATGGCGGGAGCTCCTACGAGCAGTACTTC. Its translation is CASSGDGGSSYEQYF.